This T cell receptor (beta chain) was identified during a study of T cells after yellow fever vaccination. Study-wide results and limits: A large majority of primary-vaccination clones showed up again after the booster (approximately 96% CD4, 88% CD8).

This clonotype came up a few times. What it recognizes is unknown. Template-switching 5'RACE yielded the TCR cDNA; a universal primer site and UMIs were added in the process. Each CDR3 protein is one row after TCRdb ran MiXCR on the 5' RACE reads. The table has 250,000 to 400,000 distinct CDR3 sequences, approximately 4% seen once; the top ten hold roughly 19%. From germline, CDR1 is DFQATT and CDR2 SNEGSKA (reference sequence). The CDR3 has 13 amino acids. The rearrangement links TRBV20-1 to TRBJ2-3; maybe TRBD2 (7 bases). The sequences come from PBMCs, collected 15 days after the yellow fever booster vaccination. This receptor was identified in a young man who received the YFV17D yellow fever vaccine. The DNA for the CDR3 is TGCACCACACCGGGGGGCTCCACAGATACGCAGTATTTT. Translated: CTTPGGSTDTQYF.